The 7 T cell receptor beta chains below were found in one sample sequenced in a study of T cells in Graves' hyperthyroidism and ophthalmopathy. TCR beta CDR3 region amplification was performed from RNA transcripts. When the TCR CDR3 underwent first-round RT-PCR, the HTBI primer set was used. TCRdb ran MiXCR on the multiplex PCR reads and lists one entry per CDR3 protein. Of 600,000 to 650,000 distinct CDR3 sequences in the sample, about 20% are singletons; the top ten hold under 35%. The sequencing input was blood. All receptors come from a young man with Graves' ophthalmopathy.

This clonotype was seen at least ten times. V and J are TRBV11-2 and TRBJ1-1; TRBD1 matches at 8 bases. The V gene end was trimmed by 2 bases and the J gene end by 6 bases; junction bases not matched to a gene: 5. The germline V gene encodes CDR1 SGHAT and CDR2 FQNNGV. The CDR3 consists of 14 residues. CDR3 DNA: TGTGCCAGCAGCTTATTATCAGGGGGCCCTGAAGCTTTCTTT. It translates to CASSLLSGGPEAFF.

The sample holds a few counts of this clonotype. The rearrangement uses TRBV27 and TRBJ2-1; D not certain. Germline assignment: CDR1 MNHEY and CDR2 SMNVEV (reference sequence). The CDR3 loop spans 14 amino acids. V lost 10 bases to trimming and J lost 0 bases, with 13 bases between them. CDR3: CATFSWGSYNEQFF. In DNA, the CDR3 is TGTGCCACCTTTTCCTGGGGCTCCTACAATGAGCAGTTCTTC.

This clonotype was seen at least ten times. The rearrangement joins TRBV28 to TRBJ1-2; D perhaps matches TRBD1 (5 bases). The ends were cut back, 7 bases at V and 3 bases at J, with 18 bases in the middle. The CDR3 spans 15 residues. Germline lookup yields CDR1 MDHEN and CDR2 SYDVKM. This CDR3 reads CASTPRKGQYYGYTF. CDR3 DNA sequence: TGTGCCAGCACCCCCCGGAAGGGGCAATACTATGGCTACACCTTC.

This chain links TRBV5-1 with TRBJ1-6; D perhaps matches TRBD1 (5 bases). This CDR3 is 15 amino acids long. With 0 bases removed from V and 5 bases from J, the gap between germline ends came to 9 bases. The germline V gene encodes CDR1 SGHRS and CDR2 YFSETQ. CDR3 loop: CASSLGGVNNSPLHF. The CDR3 DNA sequence: TGCGCCAGCAGCTTGGGAGGGGTAAATAATTCACCCCTCCACTTT.

This clonotype was detected many times. The genes are TRBV12-3 or TRBV12-4 and TRBJ2-3, with D maybe TRBD1 (6 bases). This CDR3 spans 13 amino acids. Trimming stripped 4 bases from V and 6 bases from J, with 11 bases between. Written as DNA, the CDR3 is TGTGCCAGCAGTTGGGGACATCGGGATACGCAGTATTTT. It encodes CASSWGHRDTQYF.

At least ten counts were recorded for this clonotype. The chain carries TRBV15 and TRBJ1-4; D gene uncertain. V lost 1 base and J lost 0, with 3 bases in between. CDR3 length: 14 amino acids. Germline V gene data show CDR1 as LNHNV and CDR2 as YYDKDF (reference sequence). The CDR3 protein is CATSRGATNEKLFF. The CDR3 DNA reads as TGTGCCACCAGCAGAGGAGCAACTAATGAAAAACTGTTTTTT.

The rearrangement joins TRBV15 to TRBJ2-1; D call uncertain. Trimming left V 0 bases short and J 2 bases short, with 8 bases between. Germline V gene sequence: CDR1 LNHNV, CDR2 YYDKDF (reference sequence). The CDR3 covers 15 residues. CDR3 in amino acids: CATSRDRTTYNEQFF. The CDR3 DNA sequence: TGTGCCACCAGCAGAGATCGCACAACCTACAATGAGCAGTTCTTC.